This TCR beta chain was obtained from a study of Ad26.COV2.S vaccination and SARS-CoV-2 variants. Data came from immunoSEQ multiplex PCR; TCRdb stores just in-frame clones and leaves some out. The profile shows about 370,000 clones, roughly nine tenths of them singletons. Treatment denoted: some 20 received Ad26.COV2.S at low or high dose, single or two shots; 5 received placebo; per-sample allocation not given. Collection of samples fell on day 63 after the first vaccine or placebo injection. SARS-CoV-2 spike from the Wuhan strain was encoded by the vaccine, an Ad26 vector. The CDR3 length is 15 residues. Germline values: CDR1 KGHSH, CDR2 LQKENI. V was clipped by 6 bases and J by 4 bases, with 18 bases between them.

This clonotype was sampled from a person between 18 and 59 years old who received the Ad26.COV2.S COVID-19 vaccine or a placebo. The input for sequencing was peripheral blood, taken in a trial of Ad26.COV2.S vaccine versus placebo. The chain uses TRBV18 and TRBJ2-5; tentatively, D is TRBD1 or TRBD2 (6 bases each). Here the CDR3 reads CASSPPEGGVETQYF. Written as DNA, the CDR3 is TGTGCCAGCTCGCCCCCGGAGGGGGGCGTAGAGACCCAGTACTTC.